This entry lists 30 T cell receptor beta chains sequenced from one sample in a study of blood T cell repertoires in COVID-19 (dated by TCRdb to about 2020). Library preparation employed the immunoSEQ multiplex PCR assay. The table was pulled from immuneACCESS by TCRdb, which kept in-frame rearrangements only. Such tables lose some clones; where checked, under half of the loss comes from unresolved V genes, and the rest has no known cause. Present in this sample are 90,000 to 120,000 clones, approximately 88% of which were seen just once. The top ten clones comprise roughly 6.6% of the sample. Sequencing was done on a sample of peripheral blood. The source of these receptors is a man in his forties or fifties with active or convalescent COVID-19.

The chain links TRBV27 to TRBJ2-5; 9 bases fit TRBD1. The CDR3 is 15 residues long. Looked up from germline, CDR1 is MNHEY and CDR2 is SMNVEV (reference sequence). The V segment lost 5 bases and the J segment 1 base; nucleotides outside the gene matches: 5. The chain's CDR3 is CASSRTGDRQETQYF. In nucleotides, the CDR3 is TGTGCCAGCAGTCGGACAGGGGACCGCCAAGAGACCCAGTACTTC.

The DNA for the CDR3 is TGTGCCAGTAGTCTCGGGACAGCCCAGACGCGGAATGGCTACACCTTC. Translating it yields CASSLGTAQTRNGYTF. V usage is TRBV19 and J usage is TRBJ1-2; 7 bases are a match to TRBD1. The ends lost 5 bases at V and 6 bases at J; junction bases unmatched: 15. The CDR3 has 16 residues. Germline V gene lookup returns CDR1 LNHDA and CDR2 SQIVND (reference sequence).

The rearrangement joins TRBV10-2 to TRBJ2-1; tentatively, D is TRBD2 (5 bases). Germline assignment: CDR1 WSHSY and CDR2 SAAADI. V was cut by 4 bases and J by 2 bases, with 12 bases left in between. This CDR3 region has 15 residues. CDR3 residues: CASSVGGNPYNEQFF. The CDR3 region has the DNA TGCGCCAGCAGTGTCGGAGGCAACCCCTACAATGAGCAGTTCTTC.

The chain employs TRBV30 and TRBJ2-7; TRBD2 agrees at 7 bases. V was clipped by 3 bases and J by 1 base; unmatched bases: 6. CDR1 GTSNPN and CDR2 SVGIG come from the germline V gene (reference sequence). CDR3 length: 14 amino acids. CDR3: CAWSGTKASYEQYF. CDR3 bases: TGTGCCTGGAGCGGGACTAAGGCGTCCTACGAGCAGTACTTC.

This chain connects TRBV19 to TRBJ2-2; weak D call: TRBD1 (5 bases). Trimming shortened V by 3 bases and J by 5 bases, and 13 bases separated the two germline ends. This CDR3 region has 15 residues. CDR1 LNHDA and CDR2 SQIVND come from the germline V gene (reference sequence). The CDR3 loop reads CASSIGQGSTGELFF. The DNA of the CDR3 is TGTGCCAGTAGTATTGGGCAGGGTAGTACCGGGGAGCTGTTTTTT. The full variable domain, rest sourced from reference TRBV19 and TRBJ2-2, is DGGITQSPKYLFRKEGQNVTLSCEQNLNHDAMYWYRQDPGQGLRLIYYSQIVNDFQKGDIAEGYSVSREKKESFPLTVTSAQKNPTAFYLCASSIGQGSTGELFFGEGSRLTVL.

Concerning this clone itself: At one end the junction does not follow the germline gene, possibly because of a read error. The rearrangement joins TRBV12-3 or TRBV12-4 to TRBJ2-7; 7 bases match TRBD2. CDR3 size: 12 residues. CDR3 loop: CASSFSLRERNF. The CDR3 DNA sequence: TGTGCCAGCAGTTTTTCCTTGCGGGAGAGGAACTTC.

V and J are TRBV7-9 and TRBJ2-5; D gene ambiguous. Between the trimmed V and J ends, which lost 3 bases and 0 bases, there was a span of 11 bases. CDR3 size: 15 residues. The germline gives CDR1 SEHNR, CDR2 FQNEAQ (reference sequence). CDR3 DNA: TGTGCCAGCAGCTTTGAGTTCCCGTACCAAGAGACCCAGTACTTC. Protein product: CASSFEFPYQETQYF.

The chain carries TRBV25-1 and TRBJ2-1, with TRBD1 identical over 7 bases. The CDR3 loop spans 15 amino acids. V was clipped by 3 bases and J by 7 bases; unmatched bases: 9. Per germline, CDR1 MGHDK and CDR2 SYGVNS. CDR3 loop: CASSDPSGQENEQFF. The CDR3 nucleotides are TGTGCCAGCAGTGATCCCTCTGGACAGGAAAATGAGCAGTTCTTC.

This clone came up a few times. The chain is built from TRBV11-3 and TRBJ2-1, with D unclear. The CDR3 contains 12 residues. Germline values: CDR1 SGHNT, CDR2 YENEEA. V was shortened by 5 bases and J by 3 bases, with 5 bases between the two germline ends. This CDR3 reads CASSRGYNEQFF. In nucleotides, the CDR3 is TGTGCCAGCAGCCGCGGCTACAATGAGCAGTTCTTC.

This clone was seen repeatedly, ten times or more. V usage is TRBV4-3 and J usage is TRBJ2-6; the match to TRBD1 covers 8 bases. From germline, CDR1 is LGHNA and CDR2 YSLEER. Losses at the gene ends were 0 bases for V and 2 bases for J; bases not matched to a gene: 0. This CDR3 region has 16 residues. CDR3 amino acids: CASSQETGAGANVLTF. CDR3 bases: TGCGCCAGCAGCCAAGAGACAGGGGCTGGGGCCAACGTCCTGACTTTC.

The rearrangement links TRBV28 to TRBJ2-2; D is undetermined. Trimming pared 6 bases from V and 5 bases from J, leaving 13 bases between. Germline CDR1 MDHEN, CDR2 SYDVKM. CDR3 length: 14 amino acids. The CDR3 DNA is TGTGCCAGCAGAATTACCCTACCGACCGGGGAGCTGTTTTTT. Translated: CASRITLPTGELFF. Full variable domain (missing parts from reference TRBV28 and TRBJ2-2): DVKVTQSSRYLVKRTGEKVFLECVQDMDHENMFWYRQDPGLGLRLIYFSYDVKMKEKGDIPEGYSVSREKKERFSLILESASTNQTSMYLCASRITLPTGELFFGEGSRLTVL.

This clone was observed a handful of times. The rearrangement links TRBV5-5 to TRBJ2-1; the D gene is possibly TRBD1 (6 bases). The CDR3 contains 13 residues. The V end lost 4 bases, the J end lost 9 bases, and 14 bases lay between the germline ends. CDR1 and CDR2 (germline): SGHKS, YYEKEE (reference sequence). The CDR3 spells CASSIGQLGEQFF. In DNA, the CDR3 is TGTGCCAGCAGCATCGGACAGCTGGGTGAGCAGTTCTTC.

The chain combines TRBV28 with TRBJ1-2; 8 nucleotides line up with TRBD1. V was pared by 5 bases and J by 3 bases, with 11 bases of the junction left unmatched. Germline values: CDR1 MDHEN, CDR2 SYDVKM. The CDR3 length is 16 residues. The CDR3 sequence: CASSPYRTGWDYGYTF. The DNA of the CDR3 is TGTGCCAGCAGTCCCTACCGGACAGGGTGGGACTATGGCTACACCTTC.

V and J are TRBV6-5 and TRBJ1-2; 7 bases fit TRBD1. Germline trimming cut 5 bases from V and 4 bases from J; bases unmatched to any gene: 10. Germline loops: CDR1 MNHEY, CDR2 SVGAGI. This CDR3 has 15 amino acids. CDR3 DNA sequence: TGTGCCAGCAGTAGAACCGGGACAGAAGGCTATGGCTACACCTTC. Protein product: CASSRTGTEGYGYTF.

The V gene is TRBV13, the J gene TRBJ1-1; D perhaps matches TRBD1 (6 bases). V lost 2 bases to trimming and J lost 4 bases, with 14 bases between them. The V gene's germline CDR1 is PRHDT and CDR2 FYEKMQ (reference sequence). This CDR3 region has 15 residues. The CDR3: CASSLLGPGVTEAFF. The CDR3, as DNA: TGTGCCAGCAGCTTACTCGGGCCAGGGGTCACTGAAGCTTTCTTT.

CDR3 protein: CASTISTSGRSGELFF. In nucleotides, the CDR3 is TGTGCCAGCACCATTTCGACTAGCGGGAGGTCCGGGGAGCTGTTTTTT. The rearrangement joins TRBV6-6 to TRBJ2-2; 13 nucleotides line up with TRBD2. The trim removed 7 bases at V and 6 bases at J, leaving 8 bases unmatched. Germline CDR1 is MNHNY and CDR2 is SVGAGI (reference sequence). The length of the CDR3 is 16 residues.

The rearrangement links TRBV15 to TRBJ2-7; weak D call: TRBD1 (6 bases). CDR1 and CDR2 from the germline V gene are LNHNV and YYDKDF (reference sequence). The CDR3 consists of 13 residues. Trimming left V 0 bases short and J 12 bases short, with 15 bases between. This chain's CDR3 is CATSRDRGQRRYF. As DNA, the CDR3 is TGTGCCACCAGCAGAGATCGTGGACAGAGAAGGTACTTC.

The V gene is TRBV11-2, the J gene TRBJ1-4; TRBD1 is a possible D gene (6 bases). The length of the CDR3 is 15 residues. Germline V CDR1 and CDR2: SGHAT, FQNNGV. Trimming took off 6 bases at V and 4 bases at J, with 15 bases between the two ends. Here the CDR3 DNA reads TGTGCCAGCAGTTACAATGGACAGATTAATGAAAAACTGTTTTTT. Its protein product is CASSYNGQINEKLFF.

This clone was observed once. The CDR3 sequence is CASIVRGGAEAFF. The CDR3 region has the DNA TGTGCCAGCATCGTACGCGGCGGAGCTGAAGCTTTCTTT. This chain links TRBV12-3 or TRBV12-4 with TRBJ1-1; no clear D. Trimming shortened V by 7 bases and J by 6 bases, and 15 bases separated the two germline ends. The CDR3 extends over 13 amino acids.

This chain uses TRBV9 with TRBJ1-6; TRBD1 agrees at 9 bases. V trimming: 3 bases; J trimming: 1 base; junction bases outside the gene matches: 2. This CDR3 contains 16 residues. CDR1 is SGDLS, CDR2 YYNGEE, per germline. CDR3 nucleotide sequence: TGTGCCAGCAGCGGAGGGACAGGGTCCTATAATTCACCCCTCCACTTT. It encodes CASSGGTGSYNSPLHF.

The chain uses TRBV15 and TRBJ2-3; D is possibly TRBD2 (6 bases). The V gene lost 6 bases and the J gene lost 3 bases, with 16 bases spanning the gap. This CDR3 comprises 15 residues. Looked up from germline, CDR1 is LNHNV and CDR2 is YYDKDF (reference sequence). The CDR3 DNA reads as TGTGCCACCAGTGGAGGAGGGATTCCTACAGATACGCAGTATTTT. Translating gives CATSGGGIPTDTQYF.

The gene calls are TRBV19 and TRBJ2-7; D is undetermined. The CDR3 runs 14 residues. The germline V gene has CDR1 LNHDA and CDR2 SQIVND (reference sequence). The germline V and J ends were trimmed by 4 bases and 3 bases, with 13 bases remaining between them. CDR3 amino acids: CASSRGLVFYEQYF. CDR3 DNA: TGTGCCAGTAGTAGAGGTCTTGTTTTCTACGAGCAGTACTTC.

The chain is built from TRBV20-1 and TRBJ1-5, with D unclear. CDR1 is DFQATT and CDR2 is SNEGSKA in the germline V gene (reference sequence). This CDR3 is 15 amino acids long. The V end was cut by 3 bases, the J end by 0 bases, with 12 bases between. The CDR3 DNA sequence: TGCAGTGCTAGTACGGAACTACATAGCAATCAGCCCCAGCATTTT. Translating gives CSASTELHSNQPQHF.

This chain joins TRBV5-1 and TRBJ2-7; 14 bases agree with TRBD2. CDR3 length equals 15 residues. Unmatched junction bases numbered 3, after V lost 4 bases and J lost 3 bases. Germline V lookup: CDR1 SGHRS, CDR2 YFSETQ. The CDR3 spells CASSVGTSGGYEQYF. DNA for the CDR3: TGCGCCAGCAGCGTAGGGACTAGCGGGGGCTACGAGCAGTACTTC.

The CDR3 protein is CASSPGSQESSPLHF. CDR3 in DNA: TGTGCCAGCTCACCAGGATCGCAGGAATCATCACCCCTCCACTTT. This sequence joins TRBV18 and TRBJ1-6; D is unclear. Per the germline V gene, CDR1 is KGHSH and CDR2 is LQKENI. Deletions cut 2 bases from V and 10 bases from J, with 15 bases between. This CDR3 contains 15 residues.

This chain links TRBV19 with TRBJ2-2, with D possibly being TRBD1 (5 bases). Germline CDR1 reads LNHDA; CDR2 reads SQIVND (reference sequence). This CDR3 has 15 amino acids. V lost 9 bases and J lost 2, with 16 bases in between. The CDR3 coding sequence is TGTGCCAGCCGAGCAAGACAGACAAACACCGGGGAGCTGTTTTTT. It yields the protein CASRARQTNTGELFF.

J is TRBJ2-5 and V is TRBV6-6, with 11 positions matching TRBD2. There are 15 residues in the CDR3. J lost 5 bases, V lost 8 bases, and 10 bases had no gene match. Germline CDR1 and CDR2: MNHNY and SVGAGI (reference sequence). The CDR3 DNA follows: TGTGCCAGCGGACTAGCGGGCCTCCAGGGGGAGACCCAGTACTTC. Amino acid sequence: CASGLAGLQGETQYF.

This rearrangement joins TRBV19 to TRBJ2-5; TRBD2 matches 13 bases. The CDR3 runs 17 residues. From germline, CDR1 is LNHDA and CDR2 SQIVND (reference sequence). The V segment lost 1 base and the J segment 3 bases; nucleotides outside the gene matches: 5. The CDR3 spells CASSIGGGTSGEETQYF. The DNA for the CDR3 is TGTGCCAGTAGTATAGGAGGGGGGACTAGCGGGGAAGAGACCCAGTACTTC.

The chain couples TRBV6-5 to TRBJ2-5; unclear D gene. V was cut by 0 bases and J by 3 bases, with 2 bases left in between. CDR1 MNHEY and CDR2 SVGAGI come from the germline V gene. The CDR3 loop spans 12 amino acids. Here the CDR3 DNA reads TGTGCCAGCAGTTACTCTAAAGAGACCCAGTACTTC. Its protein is CASSYSKETQYF.

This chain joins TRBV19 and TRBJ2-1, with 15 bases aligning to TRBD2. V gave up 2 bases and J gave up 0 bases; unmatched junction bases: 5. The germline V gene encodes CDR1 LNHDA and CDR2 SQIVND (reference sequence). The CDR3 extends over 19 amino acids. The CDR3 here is CASSIPWTSGRGSYNEQFF. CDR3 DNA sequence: TGTGCCAGTAGTATACCCTGGACTAGCGGGAGGGGCTCCTACAATGAGCAGTTCTTC. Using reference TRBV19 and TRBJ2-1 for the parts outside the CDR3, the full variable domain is DGGITQSPKYLFRKEGQNVTLSCEQNLNHDAMYWYRQDPGQGLRLIYYSQIVNDFQKGDIAEGYSVSREKKESFPLTVTSAQKNPTAFYLCASSIPWTSGRGSYNEQFFGPGTRLTVL.